These 26 T cell receptor beta chains came from one sample sequenced in a study of molecular identifiers for immune sequencing clone quantification. TCRdb used MiXCR to reprocess the PCR reads, holding one entry per CDR3 protein. This sample has about 640,000 distinct CDR3 sequences, with roughly 21% found just once. The sample consisted of naive CD8+ T cells from blood, with Jurkat cell RNA spiked in. Subset indicated: FACS-sorted CD8+CD4-CCR7+CD45RA+ naive T cells. These receptors were collected from a human donor in good health. Some libraries in this study had Jurkat cell RNA spiked in.

The genes are TRBV19 and TRBJ1-2; 8 positions agree with TRBD1. Germline V gives CDR1 LNHDA, CDR2 SQIVND (reference sequence). The CDR3 loop spans 12 amino acids. Trimming at V came to 7 bases and at J to 6 bases, leaving 4 bases not matched to a gene. Here the CDR3 reads CASTTGANGYTF. The CDR3 nucleotides are TGTGCCAGTACGACAGGGGCTAATGGCTACACCTTC.

About this clonotype: It may be a read error: a sequence one base away is much more abundant. The V and J genes are TRBV20-1 and TRBJ2-1; possible D gene TRBD2, 6 bases. Germline V gene sequence: CDR1 DFQATT, CDR2 SNEGSKA (reference sequence). The CDR3 length is 14 residues. V was pared by 4 bases and J by 9 bases, with 19 bases between. The CDR3 coding sequence is TGCAGTGCTAAGACTAGTCCAACACTCGGTGAGCAGTTCTTC. Translating it yields CSAKTSPTLGEQFF.

This clonotype was observed at least ten times. V gene TRBV4-3 combines with J gene TRBJ1-4, with 9 bases that match TRBD1. Trimming removed 4 bases from V and 0 bases from J; junction bases left unmatched: 6. The V gene's germline CDR1 is LGHNA and CDR2 YSLEER. The CDR3 length is 17 residues. This chain's CDR3 is CASSPMGQGPTNEKLFF. The DNA of the CDR3 is TGCGCCAGCAGCCCCATGGGACAGGGTCCAACTAATGAAAAACTGTTTTTT.

A note on this clonotype: A much larger clone is a single base away; this may be a read error. The V gene is TRBV9, the J gene TRBJ2-3; 10 bases line up with TRBD2. V shed 7 bases and J 2 bases; nucleotides not matched to a gene: 13. CDR3 length: 17 amino acids. Germline V CDR1 and CDR2: SGDLS, YYNGEE. The CDR3 DNA follows: TGTGCCAGCGGCGCCTTAGATGGACTAGCGGTCACAGATACGCAGTATTTT. It codes for CASGALDGLAVTDTQYF. The whole variable domain, remainder taken from reference TRBV9 and TRBJ2-3, is DSGVTQTPKHLITATGQRVTLRCSPRSGDLSVYWYQQSLDQGLQFLIQYYNGEERAKGNILERFSAQQFPDLHSELNLSSLELGDSALYFCASGALDGLAVTDTQYFGPGTRLTVL.

Comments on this clonotype: A much larger clone is a single base away; this may be a read error. V usage is TRBV7-9 and J usage is TRBJ1-4; TRBD1 is a possible D gene (5 bases). Trimming took off 8 bases at V and 10 bases at J, with 14 bases between the two ends. Germline V gene sequence: CDR1 SEHNR, CDR2 FQNEAQ (reference sequence). The length of the CDR3 is 12 residues. The CDR3 region is CASGREEGKLFF. CDR3 DNA sequence: TGTGCCAGCGGCAGGGAAGAAGGAAAACTGTTTTTT.

This clonotype was observed at least ten times. V and J are TRBV27 and TRBJ1-1; D gene uncertain. Trimming left V 3 bases short and J 2 bases short, with 19 bases between. This CDR3 is 17 amino acids long. Germline assignment: CDR1 MNHEY and CDR2 SMNVEV (reference sequence). The CDR3 region is CASSFSLGVELNTEAFF. CDR3 DNA sequence: TGTGCCAGCAGTTTCTCACTCGGTGTAGAACTAAACACTGAAGCTTTCTTT.

Remarks on this clonotype: A read error may be the cause here, since a much bigger clone is one base away. The J gene is TRBJ1-5, the V gene TRBV12-3 or TRBV12-4; D perhaps matches TRBD1 (6 bases). Trimming stripped 5 bases from V and 3 bases from J, with 20 bases between. This CDR3 region has 17 residues. CDR3 sequence: CASSITRDIASNQPQHF. In DNA form, the CDR3 reads TGTGCCAGCAGTATCACCCGGGACATCGCTTCCAATCAGCCCCAGCATTTT.

In regard to this clonotype: Given a much more abundant clone one base away, this may be a read error. The chain has TRBV4-3 and TRBJ1-4; D might be TRBD1 (5 bases). Germline V gene lookup returns CDR1 LGHNA and CDR2 YSLEER. The CDR3 loop spans 16 amino acids. Trimming cost V 0 bases and J 10 bases, with 18 bases left between them. The CDR3 loop is CASSQELDTVMRKLFF. The CDR3 DNA reads TGCGCCAGCAGCCAAGAACTGGACACCGTGATGAGAAAACTGTTTTTT.

This clonotype was recorded at least ten times. This chain links TRBV6-5 with TRBJ2-1, with 13 bases aligning to TRBD2. V trimming: 2 bases; J trimming: 7 bases; junction bases outside the gene matches: 2. The CDR3 covers 15 residues. The germline gives CDR1 MNHEY, CDR2 SVGAGI. The CDR3 coding sequence is TGTGCCAGCAGTTACGGACTAGCGGGAGATAATGAGCAGTTCTTC. This translates into CASSYGLAGDNEQFF.

As concerns this clonotype: This may stem from a read error, because a much larger clone lies one nucleotide away. The chain joins TRBV6-2 or TRBV6-3 to TRBJ2-1; D is possibly TRBD2 (5 bases). This CDR3 region has 11 residues. Germline V gene sequence: CDR1 MNHEY, CDR2 SVGEGT. The CDR3 loop is CAISYPGEQFF. The CDR3 DNA reads TGTGCCATCAGTTACCCGGGGGAGCAGTTCTTC.

Regarding this clonotype: This sequence may be a read error, since a much larger clone differs from it by one base. The chain joins TRBV30 to TRBJ2-7; D may be TRBD2 (6 bases). The CDR3 loop spans 15 amino acids. Trimming took off 5 bases at V and 7 bases at J, with 24 bases between the two ends. Germline values: CDR1 GTSNPN, CDR2 SVGIG (reference sequence). In DNA, the CDR3 is TGTGCCTGGGGCCTAGTAGGAGGGCTGGAGGGAGAGCAGTACTTC. Its protein is CAWGLVGGLEGEQYF.

This chain uses TRBV20-1 with TRBJ2-1; 9 bases are shared with TRBD2. The CDR3 contains 15 residues. V lost 3 bases to trimming and J lost 2 bases; unmatched junction nucleotides: 5. Germline CDR1 DFQATT, CDR2 SNEGSKA (reference sequence). The CDR3 sequence is CSARGLAATYNEQFF. The DNA of the CDR3 is TGCAGTGCTAGGGGACTAGCTGCAACCTACAATGAGCAGTTCTTC.

This clonotype was seen repeatedly, ten times or more. V usage is TRBV12-3 or TRBV12-4 and J usage is TRBJ2-3, with 7 bases aligning to TRBD1. The CDR3 spans 15 residues. The junction had 5 bases not matched to a gene; V was cut back by 3 bases and J by 2 bases. The CDR3 loop is CASSLLGQYTDTQYF. The CDR3, as DNA: TGTGCCAGCAGTTTGTTGGGACAGTACACAGATACGCAGTATTTT.

This clonotype occurred many times. This chain links TRBV6-1 with TRBJ1-2; D is uncertain. V was cut by 7 bases and J by 0 bases, with 24 bases left in between. The CDR3 contains 18 residues. CDR1 is MNHNS and CDR2 is SASEGT in the germline V gene. CDR3 protein: CASTSAILKQSSNYGYTF. CDR3 nucleotide sequence: TGTGCCAGCACTTCCGCCATCCTAAAACAGAGTTCTAACTATGGCTACACCTTC.

This clonotype was detected a few times. This chain uses TRBV24-1 with TRBJ2-5; D possibly corresponds to TRBD2 (5 bases). V was pared by 4 bases and J by 2 bases, with 19 bases between. Germline V lookup: CDR1 KGHDR, CDR2 SFDVKD. This CDR3 region has 17 residues. The CDR3 nucleotides are TGTGCCACCAGTGACCGCCCCTTAGCGACTCGACAAGAGACCCAGTACTTC. Amino acids: CATSDRPLATRQETQYF.

To note about this clonotype: A much more abundant neighbour one base away suggests this may be a read error. The rearrangement links TRBV20-1 to TRBJ2-4, with D unresolved. The CDR3 length is 16 residues. Trimming took 0 bases from V and 1 from J, leaving 13 bases between them. Looked up from germline, CDR1 is DFQATT and CDR2 is SNEGSKA (reference sequence). As DNA, the CDR3 is TGCAGTGCTAGAGATTCCCAGAGCCTGGCCAAAAACATTCAGTACTTC. As protein: CSARDSQSLAKNIQYF.

V usage is TRBV7-6 and J usage is TRBJ2-1; 14 bases are shared with TRBD2. Trimming removed 5 bases from V and 6 bases from J; junction bases left unmatched: 3. The CDR3 has 15 residues. Per the germline V gene, CDR1 is SGHVS and CDR2 is FNYEAQ. The CDR3 region has the DNA TGTGCCAGCAGCGATGGACTAGCGGGGGGCAATGAGCAGTTCTTC. The encoded protein is CASSDGLAGGNEQFF. The variable domain in full, completed from reference TRBV7-6 and TRBJ2-1, reads GAGVSQSPRYKVTKRGQDVALRCDPISGHVSLYWYRQALGQGPEFLTYFNYEAQQDKSGLPNDRFSAERPEGSISTLTIQRTEQRDSAMYRCASSDGLAGGNEQFFGPGTRLTVL.

This clonotype was counted ten times or more. CDR3 nucleotides: TGTGCCACCAGTGCGGCGGGGGAGTACACAGATACGCAGTATTTT. Translation gives CATSAAGEYTDTQYF. The chain employs TRBV24-1 and TRBJ2-3; 7 bases agree with TRBD2. The V and J ends lost 5 bases and 2 bases, in that order; junction bases with no gene match: 6. The CDR3 extends over 15 amino acids. Germline loops: CDR1 KGHDR, CDR2 SFDVKD.

This clonotype was seen at least ten times. The genes are TRBV5-1 and TRBJ2-3; 16 nucleotides match TRBD2. There are 15 residues in the CDR3. V shed 6 bases, J shed 8 bases, and the junction held 6 bases outside the gene matches. CDR1 is SGHRS and CDR2 is YFSETQ in the germline V gene. CDR3 residues: CASTLGLAGGSTQYF. Written as DNA, the CDR3 is TGCGCCAGCACCCTGGGACTAGCGGGAGGGAGTACGCAGTATTTT.

Ten or more counts support this clonotype. This sequence joins TRBV7-9 and TRBJ2-7, with D possibly matching TRBD2 (6 bases). The V gene lost 10 bases and the J gene lost 5 bases, with 18 bases spanning the gap. Germline CDR1 reads SEHNR; CDR2 reads FQNEAQ (reference sequence). The CDR3 sequence is 13 residues long. The CDR3, as DNA: TGTGCCACCCGAGGGACTCCCTGGGACGAGCAGTACTTC. It codes for CATRGTPWDEQYF.

As concerns this clonotype: The conserved phenylalanine or tryptophan normally closing the CDR3 is absent here, so this likely arose from a read error. The chain couples TRBV27 to TRBJ1-5; D is possibly TRBD1 (5 bases). The germline V and J ends were trimmed by 5 bases and 0 bases, with 11 bases remaining between them. Germline V gene sequence: CDR1 MNHEY, CDR2 SMNVEV (reference sequence). The CDR3 contains 15 residues. CDR3: CASSQGTNSNQPQHS. CDR3 sequence (DNA): TGTGCCAGCAGTCAAGGGACCAATAGCAATCAGCCCCAGCATTCT.

In the case of this clonotype: A much larger clone lies a single base off, so this may be a read error. This is likely a read error, given that the CDR3 carries no conserved phenylalanine or tryptophan at its end. V gene TRBV6-2 or TRBV6-3 combines with J gene TRBJ1-5; 9 bases are a match to TRBD1. The V gene end was trimmed by 5 bases and the J gene end by 3 bases; junction bases not matched to a gene: 17. Germline V gene sequence: CDR1 MNHEY, CDR2 SVGEGT. The CDR3 is 19 residues long. DNA for the CDR3: TGTGCCAGCAGTGTTCAACAGGGGGCTGTAGGTGTGAACAATCAGCCCCAGCATTCT. Translating gives CASSVQQGAVGVNNQPQHS.

Turning to this clonotype: The final CDR3 position lacks the conserved phenylalanine or tryptophan, pointing to a likely read error. The chain employs TRBV4-3 and TRBJ1-1, with 7 bases identical to TRBD1. V lost 2 bases, J lost 2 bases, and 5 bases stayed unmatched. From germline, CDR1 is LGHNA and CDR2 YSLEER. The CDR3 has 15 residues. Here the CDR3 DNA reads TGCGCCAGCAGCCAACAGGGGGATTTTAACACTGAAGCTTTCATT. It yields the protein CASSQQGDFNTEAFI.

This clonotype was detected a few times. The junction does not match germline at one end; this may be a read error. The rearrangement links TRBV30 to TRBJ1-4; weak D call: TRBD1 (6 bases). The CDR3 covers 14 residues. Germline V gene sequence: CDR1 GTSNPN, CDR2 SVGIG (reference sequence). The DNA for the CDR3 is TGTGCCTGGGAACAGGGTTCAACTAATGAAAAACTGGTTTTT. Protein product: CAWEQGSTNEKLVF.

In its sample, this clonotype was seen many times. This rearrangement joins TRBV20-1 to TRBJ2-3; D might be TRBD2 (6 bases). The CDR3 covers 13 residues. The V and J ends lost 8 bases and 5 bases respectively, with 17 bases between them. Germline V lookup: CDR1 DFQATT, CDR2 SNEGSKA (reference sequence). This chain's CDR3 is CSITGERKDTQYF. In nucleotides, the CDR3 is TGCAGTATCACGGGAGAGCGAAAAGATACGCAGTATTTT.

This clonotype was picked up many times. This chain uses TRBV5-6 with TRBJ1-5, with D maybe TRBD1 (6 bases). CDR3 length: 19 amino acids. V shed 0 bases and J shed 8 bases, with 27 bases lying between them. The V gene's germline CDR1 is SGHDT and CDR2 YYEEEE. The CDR3 region is CASSLGGGSFNTLREPQHF. CDR3 DNA: TGTGCCAGCAGCTTGGGAGGGGGTTCATTCAATACGCTTAGGGAGCCCCAGCATTTT.